This section outlines one T cell receptor (beta chain) sequence together with its context. This specimen comes from a study of PD-L1 blockade in urothelial cancer. Study at large: The analyses of blood took place 3 weeks (second dose) and 6 weeks after treatment start.

The investigators introduced synthetic TCR analog templates into each PCR as spikes. The repertoire was sequenced with immunoSEQ multiplex PCR; TCRdb's copy has only in-frame clones and lacks some. This sample yields tens of thousands of clones, of which around 83% are seen a single time; 9.2% belongs to the top ten. Germline-derived CDR1 and CDR2 are SGHTS and YDEGEE. This CDR3 spans 15 amino acids. Trimming cost V 4 bases and J 3 bases, with 11 bases left between them. The time point: pretreatment peripheral blood. The rearrangement uses TRBV5-8 and TRBJ1-6; TRBD1 is a possible D gene (5 bases). Sequencing used PBMCs, obtained around atezolizumab (anti-PD-L1) treatment. This clonotype was obtained from a woman in her seventies with urothelial cancer. The CDR3 loop reads CASSLGQIYNSPLHF. In DNA form, the CDR3 reads TGTGCCAGCAGCCTGGGGCAAATCTATAATTCACCCCTCCACTTT. Together with reference TRBV5-8 and TRBJ1-6, the CDR3 gives the full variable domain: EAGVTQSPTHLIKTRGQQATLRCSPISGHTSVYWYQQALGLGLQFLLWYDEGEERNRGNFPPRFSGRQFPNYSSELNVNALELEDSALYLCASSLGQIYNSPLHFGNGTRLTVT.